A single sample gave rise to the 28 T cell receptor beta chains below, sequenced in a study of early T cells in non-severe SARS-CoV-2 infection. TCRdb re-called the 5' RACE reads through MiXCR, storing one row per CDR3 protein. The table has 90,000 to 130,000 distinct CDR3 sequences, over 9.5% seen once. Material: whole blood, obtained at baseline. These receptors originate from an adult who was a healthcare worker with PCR-confirmed SARS-CoV-2 infection or an uninfected control (not recorded which).

The chain combines TRBV20-1 with TRBJ1-3, with D unclear. The CDR3 is 15 residues long. In germline, CDR1 is DFQATT, CDR2 SNEGSKA (reference sequence). V lost 3 bases, J lost 0 bases, and 12 bases lay in between. The DNA of the CDR3 is TGCAGTGCTAGGGTCAGGACGGCCTCTGGAAACACCATATATTTT. It is translated as CSARVRTASGNTIYF.

This clonotype was counted ten times or more. The chain employs TRBV5-1 and TRBJ2-5; 10 bases map to TRBD1. Looked up from germline, CDR1 is SGHRS and CDR2 is YFSETQ. V lost 4 bases to trimming and J lost 3 bases; unmatched junction nucleotides: 6. CDR3 length equals 15 residues. Here the CDR3 DNA reads TGCGCCAGCAGCAGCCTGGGGACAGGGGAAGAGACCCAGTACTTC. Translated, it gives CASSSLGTGEETQYF. The whole variable domain, remainder taken from reference TRBV5-1 and TRBJ2-5, is KAGVTQTPRYLIKTRGQQVTLSCSPISGHRSVSWYQQTPGQGLQFLFEYFSETQRNKGNFPGRFSGRQFSNSRSEMNVSTLELGDSALYLCASSSLGTGEETQYFGPGTRLLVL.

There are a few counts of this clonotype. This chain uses TRBV7-6 with TRBJ1-1, with 8 nucleotides matching TRBD1. J gave up 0 bases and V 7 bases, and 13 bases lay outside the gene matches. The germline V gene encodes CDR1 SGHVS and CDR2 FNYEAQ. The CDR3 has 17 amino acids. The CDR3 reads CASTPGQVSLLNTEAFF. The CDR3 DNA is TGTGCCAGCACCCCGGGACAGGTTTCCCTGCTGAACACTGAAGCTTTCTTT.

This chain links TRBV20-1 with TRBJ1-5; D is possibly TRBD1 (6 bases). The germline V and J ends were trimmed by 3 bases and 5 bases, with 11 bases remaining between them. The germline gives CDR1 DFQATT, CDR2 SNEGSKA (reference sequence). The CDR3 is 13 residues long. The CDR3 nucleotides read TGCAGTGCTAGGTGGGACAATGATCAGCCCCAGCATTTT. Its translation: CSARWDNDQPQHF.

CDR3 in amino acids: CASSGLAGSTDTQYF. CDR3 in DNA: TGTGCCAGCAGTGGACTAGCGGGAAGTACAGATACGCAGTATTTT. The V gene is TRBV6-4, the J gene TRBJ2-3; 11 bases map to TRBD2. The length of the CDR3 is 15 residues. J gave up 3 bases and V 4 bases, and 3 bases lay outside the gene matches. In germline, CDR1 is MRHNA, CDR2 SNTAGT.

The chain combines TRBV20-1 with TRBJ1-2; 8 positions agree with TRBD1. CDR1 is DFQATT, CDR2 SNEGSKA, per germline (reference sequence). With 6 bases clipped from V and 2 bases from J, the junction kept 8 bases outside the gene matches. CDR3 length equals 14 residues. For the CDR3, the DNA is TGCAGTGCAGAACTTTCAGGGGGCAACTATGGCTACACCTTC. Protein product: CSAELSGGNYGYTF.

The chain recombines TRBV29-1 with TRBJ2-1, with D perhaps being TRBD1 or TRBD2 (6 bases each). The CDR3 length is 13 residues. CDR1 is SQVTM and CDR2 is ANQGSEA in the germline V gene. V lost 5 bases and J 0 bases, leaving 8 bases between the germline ends. The CDR3 sequence: CSVRGDSYNEQFF. CDR3 coding DNA: TGCAGCGTTAGGGGGGACTCCTACAATGAGCAGTTCTTC.

The chain combines TRBV11-3 with TRBJ2-7; TRBD1 is a possible D gene (5 bases). The CDR3 is 15 residues long. The V gene lost 1 base and the J gene lost 1 base, with 11 bases spanning the gap. Germline CDR1 is SGHNT and CDR2 is YENEEA. CDR3 DNA sequence: TGTGCCAGCAGCTTAGGGTTCAGGGAATCCTACGAGCAGTACTTC. Its translation is CASSLGFRESYEQYF.

This chain joins TRBV2 and TRBJ2-4; D possibly uses TRBD1 or TRBD2 (5 bases each). Germline CDR1 and CDR2: SNHLY and FYNNEI. The length of the CDR3 is 16 residues. V lost 1 base and J lost 3, with 13 bases in between. The CDR3 protein is CASSEGGHRGKNIQYF. As DNA, the CDR3 is TGTGCCAGCAGTGAAGGAGGACATCGGGGCAAAAACATTCAGTACTTC.

This clonotype was counted only a few times. The chain carries TRBV9 and TRBJ2-3, with D perhaps assigned TRBD1 or TRBD2 (5 bases each). V dropped 2 bases and J dropped 2 bases, with 15 bases sitting between them. Germline CDR1 SGDLS, CDR2 YYNGEE. This CDR3 contains 16 residues. This CDR3 reads CASSVRRDQTTDTQYF. The CDR3 DNA follows: TGTGCCAGCAGCGTCAGACGGGACCAAACCACAGATACGCAGTATTTT.

As regards this clonotype: At one of its ends the junction is not consistent with the germline gene, which may arise from a read error. The V call is TRBV5-1, the J call TRBJ2-3; the match to TRBD2 covers 12 bases. Germline V lookup: CDR1 SGHRS, CDR2 YFSETQ. CDR3 length equals 15 residues. CDR3 protein: CVSSLTSGGPDTQYF. The CDR3 DNA reads TGCGTCAGCAGCTTGACTAGCGGGGGACCAGATACGCAGTATTTT.

This clonotype was counted a few times. The CDR3, as DNA: TGCGCCAGCACTGGACGTAGCTCCTACAATGAGCAGTTCTTC. Translation: CASTGRSSYNEQFF. The J gene is TRBJ2-1, the V gene TRBV5-1, with no clear D. V shed 6 bases and J shed 0 bases, with 10 bases lying between them. The germline gives CDR1 SGHRS, CDR2 YFSETQ. This CDR3 is built from 14 residues.

The chain uses TRBV7-2 and TRBJ2-3; 9 bases match TRBD1. This CDR3 spans 13 amino acids. CDR1 is SGHTA, CDR2 FQGNSA, per germline. The ends lost 9 bases at V and 5 bases at J; junction bases unmatched: 6. The CDR3 nucleotides read TGTGCCAGAGGGACAGGGAGGGGAGATACGCAGTATTTT. Its protein is CARGTGRGDTQYF.

This clonotype was seen at least ten times. The rearrangement links TRBV10-3 to TRBJ1-5; 10 positions agree with TRBD1. Germline V CDR1 and CDR2: ENHRY, SYGVKD. CDR3 length: 16 residues. Losses at the gene ends were 2 bases for V and 6 bases for J; bases not matched to a gene: 7. In DNA form, the CDR3 reads TGTGCCATCAGTGAGGGGAGACAGGGGGCTGGTCAGCCCCAGCATTTT. It specifies CAISEGRQGAGQPQHF.

This clonotype has at least ten counts. V usage is TRBV27 and J usage is TRBJ2-7, with D perhaps matching TRBD2 (6 bases). V was cut by 6 bases and J by 2 bases, with 20 bases left in between. The CDR3 sequence is 16 residues long. Germline lookup yields CDR1 MNHEY and CDR2 SMNVEV (reference sequence). The CDR3 coding sequence is TGTGCCAGCAGCCCCTCTAGGGGCGGGATTACCTACGAGCAGTACTTC. Encoded protein: CASSPSRGGITYEQYF.

This clonotype has a count of ten or more. The chain is built from TRBV7-9 and TRBJ1-6; TRBD1 is a possible D gene (6 bases). V was cut by 5 bases and J by 5 bases, with 16 bases left in between. Germline CDR1 SEHNR, CDR2 FQNEAQ (reference sequence). This CDR3 has 16 amino acids. Written as DNA, the CDR3 is TGTGCCAGCAGCGCTTCGGGGGCAGATCATAATTCACCCCTCCACTTT. Translating gives CASSASGADHNSPLHF.

The rearrangement links TRBV29-1 to TRBJ2-7, with TRBD1 matching over 7 bases. Trimming at V came to 4 bases and at J to 5 bases, leaving 5 bases not matched to a gene. Germline CDR1 reads SQVTM; CDR2 reads ANQGSEA. CDR3 length equals 12 residues. CDR3 residues: CSVAGQPDEQYF. DNA for the CDR3: TGCAGCGTTGCGGGACAGCCCGACGAGCAGTACTTC.

The rearrangement joins TRBV3-1 to TRBJ2-1, with D unclear. This CDR3 is built from 15 residues. The ends were cut back, 1 base at V and 0 bases at J, with 7 bases in the middle. CDR1 is LGHDT and CDR2 is YNNKEL in the germline V gene (reference sequence). CDR3 amino acids: CASSQGPSSYNEQFF. The CDR3 nucleotides are TGTGCCAGCAGCCAAGGACCAAGCTCCTACAATGAGCAGTTCTTC.

This clonotype was observed at least ten times. V and J are TRBV6-5 and TRBJ2-5; D ambiguous. This CDR3 has 14 amino acids. Trimming shortened V by 6 bases and J by 7 bases, and 18 bases separated the two germline ends. Germline CDR1 MNHEY, CDR2 SVGAGI. In nucleotides, the CDR3 is TGTGCCAGCAGCCACGGACGGACCCACTGGACCCAGTACTTC. Translated, it gives CASSHGRTHWTQYF.

The V call is TRBV5-1, the J call TRBJ2-7; TRBD2 agrees at 11 bases. Trimming took 4 bases from V and 0 from J; bases not matched to a gene: 9. CDR3 length equals 17 residues. The germline CDR1 and CDR2 sequences are SGHRS and YFSETQ. CDR3 in DNA: TGCGCCAGCAGCCTAGGATTCCTAGCGGGAGGCTCCTACGAGCAGTACTTC. This codes for CASSLGFLAGGSYEQYF.

This clonotype has just a few counts. The V gene is TRBV7-9, the J gene TRBJ2-7, with D unclear. The V gene's germline CDR1 is SEHNR and CDR2 FQNEAQ (reference sequence). Trimming shortened V by 5 bases and J by 2 bases, and 16 bases separated the two germline ends. The CDR3 has 15 residues. CDR3 in amino acids: CASSPRSQVPYEQYF. The CDR3 DNA is TGTGCCAGCAGCCCACGATCCCAGGTGCCCTACGAGCAGTACTTC.

The chain joins TRBV7-3 to TRBJ2-2, with D unclear. The CDR3 covers 16 residues. The V gene lost 5 bases and the J gene lost 4 bases, with 17 bases spanning the gap. Germline CDR1 is SGHTA and CDR2 is FQGTGA. The CDR3 loop reads CASSPLSGESTGELFF. The CDR3 DNA is TGTGCCAGCAGCCCCTTATCCGGAGAAAGCACCGGGGAGCTGTTTTTT.

Only a few counts were recorded for this clonotype. The chain links TRBV5-1 to TRBJ2-7; possible D gene TRBD2, 6 bases. The V gene's germline CDR1 is SGHRS and CDR2 YFSETQ. The CDR3 totals 14 residues. Trimming removed 5 bases from V and 3 bases from J, with 15 bases in between. Here the CDR3 DNA reads TGCGCCAGCAGTCTGGGGGGACCACGCTACGAGCAGTACTTC. Encoded protein: CASSLGGPRYEQYF.

This clonotype has only a few counts. J is TRBJ2-1 and V is TRBV13, with D possibly called TRBD1 or TRBD2 (5 bases each). The germline V gene encodes CDR1 PRHDT and CDR2 FYEKMQ (reference sequence). The CDR3 sequence is 13 residues long. The ends were cut back, 3 bases at V and 6 bases at J, with 9 bases in the middle. CDR3 in DNA: TGTGCCAGCAGCTTTATGAGGGGCAATGAGCAGTTCTTC. It codes for CASSFMRGNEQFF. Full variable domain (outside the CDR3, taken from reference TRBV13 and TRBJ2-1): AAGVIQSPRHLIKEKRETATLKCYPIPRHDTVYWYQQGPGQDPQFLISFYEKMQSDKGSIPDRFSAQQFSDYHSELNMSSLELGDSALYFCASSFMRGNEQFFGPGTRLTVL.

V and J are TRBV5-6 and TRBJ1-4, with D unclear. CDR1 is SGHDT and CDR2 is YYEEEE in the germline V gene. This CDR3 contains 14 residues. V was cut by 1 base and J by 12 bases, with 16 bases left in between. The CDR3, as DNA: TGTGCCAGCAGCTTGTTCCAGGCCAGCGGGCAACTGTTTTTT. The encoded protein is CASSLFQASGQLFF. Based on the CDR3 plus reference TRBV5-6 and TRBJ1-4, the full variable domain is DAGVTQSPTHLIKTRGQQVTLRCSPKSGHDTVSWYQQALGQGPQFIFQYYEEEERQRGNFPDRFSGHQFPNYSSELNVNALLLGDSALYLCASSLFQASGQLFFGSGTQLSVL.

This clonotype has only a few counts. The J gene is TRBJ2-3, the V gene TRBV6-2 or TRBV6-3; D is undetermined. Germline V lookup: CDR1 MNHEY, CDR2 SVGEGT. The CDR3 is made up of 13 amino acids. Trimming took 6 bases from V and 0 from J, leaving 7 bases between them. In DNA form, the CDR3 reads TGTGCCAGCAGCGCATGGAGCACAGATACGCAGTATTTT. It codes for CASSAWSTDTQYF.

This clonotype was seen at least ten times. The gene calls are TRBV5-1 and TRBJ1-2; 7 nucleotides line up with TRBD1. The CDR3 runs 14 residues. Germline CDR1 SGHRS, CDR2 YFSETQ. V gave up 4 bases and J gave up 5 bases; unmatched junction bases: 8. The chain's CDR3 is CASSEGTAQYGYTF. CDR3 nucleotides: TGCGCCAGCAGCGAAGGGACAGCTCAATATGGCTACACCTTC.

This clonotype was recorded a few times. The chain joins TRBV7-9 to TRBJ2-3; D call uncertain. CDR1 SEHNR and CDR2 FQNEAQ come from the germline V gene (reference sequence). The CDR3 is 13 residues long. Trimming stripped 5 bases from V and 4 bases from J, with 10 bases between. CDR3 region: CASSDPPSDTQYF. The CDR3 nucleotides are TGTGCCAGCAGCGACCCCCCGTCAGATACGCAGTATTTT.